The 19 T cell receptor beta chains given below trace back to one sample, sequenced in a study of T cells in Graves' hyperthyroidism and ophthalmopathy. Amplification targeted TCR beta CDR3 regions from RNA transcripts. The TCR CDR3 was amplified in a first-round RT-PCR using the HTBI primer set. TCRdb itself ran the multiplex PCR reads through MiXCR, one entry per CDR3 protein. Altogether fewer than 800,000 distinct CDR3 sequences are present, roughly 17% being singletons, with the ten largest covering under 9.5%. What was sequenced was blood. The receptors originated from a man aged 18 to 29 with Graves' hyperthyroidism.

The chain joins TRBV11-2 to TRBJ2-2, with a possible D match to TRBD2 (6 bases). In germline, CDR1 is SGHAT, CDR2 FQNNGV. This CDR3 is built from 15 residues. Trimming removed 5 bases from V and 6 bases from J, with 16 bases in between. The CDR3 region has the DNA TGTGCCAGCAGCCCACGGGACTGGGTCTCCGGGGAGCTGTTTTTT. Amino acid sequence: CASSPRDWVSGELFF.

This chain joins TRBV28 and TRBJ1-6, with TRBD1 matching 9 bases. CDR3 length: 17 residues. Germline CDR1 and CDR2: MDHEN and SYDVKM. V was clipped by 5 bases and J by 0 bases; unmatched bases: 5. The CDR3 DNA reads TGTGCCAGCAGTCAGGACAGGGGAAGCTCCTATAATTCACCCCTCCACTTT. It is translated as CASSQDRGSSYNSPLHF. The variable domain in full, with the rest retrieved from reference TRBV28 and TRBJ1-6, is DVKVTQSSRYLVKRTGEKVFLECVQDMDHENMFWYRQDPGLGLRLIYFSYDVKMKEKGDIPEGYSVSREKKERFSLILESASTNQTSMYLCASSQDRGSSYNSPLHFGNGTRLTVT.

This clonotype was recorded only once. This chain joins TRBV27 and TRBJ2-5, with 12 bases matching TRBD2. The CDR3 sequence is 16 residues long. V lost 5 bases and J lost 5; bases outside the gene matches: 9. The germline V gene encodes CDR1 MNHEY and CDR2 SMNVEV (reference sequence). The CDR3 reads CASSLRLAGAGETQYF. For the CDR3, the DNA is TGTGCCAGCAGTCTACGACTAGCGGGAGCTGGGGAGACCCAGTACTTC.

The gene calls are TRBV27 and TRBJ2-7; TRBD2 aligns across 7 bases. V shed 5 bases, J shed 0 bases, and the junction held 4 bases outside the gene matches. CDR1 is MNHEY and CDR2 is SMNVEV in the germline V gene (reference sequence). The CDR3 has 14 residues. The DNA of the CDR3 is TGTGCCAGCAGTGAGCGGGGCTTCTCCTACGAGCAGTACTTC. This gives the protein CASSERGFSYEQYF.

This chain uses TRBV4-1 with TRBJ2-3; no clear D. The CDR3 contains 16 residues. CDR1 MGHRA and CDR2 YSYEKL come from the germline V gene. The V and J ends lost 4 bases and 2 bases respectively, with 16 bases between them. This CDR3 reads CASSPRDAQVTDTQYF. The CDR3 nucleotides read TGCGCCAGCAGCCCGCGAGACGCGCAGGTCACAGATACGCAGTATTTT.

This clonotype was picked up many times. CDR3: CASGLLSGGYYEQYF. In nucleotides, the CDR3 is TGTGCCAGCGGATTGTTGAGCGGGGGCTACTACGAGCAGTACTTC. The chain uses TRBV12-3 or TRBV12-4 and TRBJ2-7; 8 positions match TRBD2. The CDR3 length is 15 residues. The J segment lost 3 bases and the V segment lost 8 bases, leaving 12 bases of the junction unmatched.

With regard to this clonotype: A much larger clone lies one base from this, so it may be a read error. The rearrangement uses TRBV20-1 and TRBJ2-1; D might be TRBD2 (6 bases). From germline, CDR1 is DFQATT and CDR2 SNEGSKA (reference sequence). The length of the CDR3 is 15 residues. The V end was cut by 3 bases, the J end by 7 bases, with 19 bases between. The CDR3 sequence is CSASRSGSWGNEQFF. Here the CDR3 DNA reads TGCAGTGCTAGCCGGAGCGGGTCCTGGGGGAATGAGCAGTTCTTC.

This clonotype was detected many times. The chain recombines TRBV7-3 with TRBJ2-3; D not certain. The CDR3 loop spans 15 amino acids. V lost 2 bases and J lost 0, with 9 bases in between. The V gene's germline CDR1 is SGHTA and CDR2 FQGTGA. The CDR3 DNA follows: TGTGCCAGCAGCTTATATGGCAGAAGCACAGATACGCAGTATTTT. Protein product: CASSLYGRSTDTQYF.

This clonotype showed up just a few times. V gene TRBV15 combines with J gene TRBJ1-1; D might be TRBD1 (5 bases). Trimming cost V 0 bases and J 7 bases, with 12 bases left between them. Per the germline V gene, CDR1 is LNHNV and CDR2 is YYDKDF (reference sequence). CDR3 length: 14 amino acids. The CDR3 spells CATSRDRQSHEAFF. The CDR3 bases are TGTGCCACCAGCAGAGATCGACAGAGCCATGAAGCTTTCTTT.

There are many counts of this clonotype. This sequence joins TRBV2 and TRBJ2-7; D unresolved. Germline V lookup: CDR1 SNHLY, CDR2 FYNNEI. This CDR3 contains 14 residues. Trimming removed 7 bases from V and 0 bases from J, with 13 bases in between. CDR3 bases: TGTGCCAGCACCAAAGTGGTGGACTCCTACGAGCAGTACTTC. Translated: CASTKVVDSYEQYF.

Many counts were recorded for this clonotype. The gene calls are TRBV18 and TRBJ2-1, with 9 bases fitting TRBD2. This CDR3 comprises 16 residues. Trimming at V came to 6 bases and at J to 10 bases, leaving 16 bases not matched to a gene. Per germline, CDR1 KGHSH and CDR2 LQKENI. The chain's CDR3 is CASSLSPASGIWEQFF. The CDR3 coding sequence is TGTGCCAGCTCTCTTTCTCCGGCTAGCGGGATTTGGGAGCAGTTCTTC.

This chain connects TRBV9 to TRBJ2-7; 9 positions match TRBD2. With V trimmed by 3 bases and J by 2 bases, 6 bases remained unmatched. The germline V gene has CDR1 SGDLS and CDR2 YYNGEE. The CDR3 is 15 amino acids. The CDR3 reads CASSGGGGAAYEQYF. CDR3 nucleotide sequence: TGTGCCAGCAGCGGCGGGGGGGGGGCGGCCTACGAGCAGTACTTC.

The chain is built from TRBV27 and TRBJ2-7, with D unclear. Germline V gene data show CDR1 as MNHEY and CDR2 as SMNVEV (reference sequence). CDR3 length: 15 amino acids. The V end lost 5 bases, the J end lost 2 bases, and 16 bases lay between the germline ends. The DNA for the CDR3 is TGTGCCAGCAGTCCTAGGGTTTATGGGGCCTACGAGCAGTACTTC. Translating it yields CASSPRVYGAYEQYF.

This clonotype was seen ten or more times. The chain links TRBV7-3 to TRBJ2-1; 11 bases are shared with TRBD2. CDR1 is SGHTA and CDR2 is FQGTGA in the germline V gene. This CDR3 comprises 15 residues. The V segment lost 5 bases and the J segment 4 bases; nucleotides outside the gene matches: 4. Written as DNA, the CDR3 is TGTGCCAGCAGCCAACTAGCGGGAGCTTACAATGAGCAGTTCTTC. Amino acid sequence: CASSQLAGAYNEQFF.

The chain has TRBV20-1 and TRBJ2-5, with TRBD2 matching 15 bases. This CDR3 region has 16 residues. V was pared by 7 bases and J by 4 bases, with 10 bases of the junction left unmatched. Germline lookup yields CDR1 DFQATT and CDR2 SNEGSKA (reference sequence). The CDR3 loop reads CSVWTSGRGSGETQYF. The DNA of the CDR3 is TGCAGTGTTTGGACTAGCGGGAGGGGGTCTGGAGAGACCCAGTACTTC.

The chain is built from TRBV10-2 and TRBJ2-5; no reliable D call. In germline, CDR1 is WSHSY, CDR2 SAAADI. V dropped 7 bases and J dropped 1 base, with 10 bases sitting between them. The CDR3 is 13 amino acids. The DNA for the CDR3 is TGCGCCAGCACCGACGTGATCCAAGAGACCCAGTACTTC. This gives the protein CASTDVIQETQYF.

This clonotype came up a few times. This chain links TRBV14 with TRBJ1-1, with unresolved D. The V gene's germline CDR1 is SGHDN and CDR2 FVKESK. The V and J ends lost 4 bases and 5 bases respectively, with 11 bases between them. There are 13 residues in the CDR3. This CDR3 is CASSRAERTEAFF. The CDR3 bases are TGTGCCAGCAGCCGGGCCGAGAGGACTGAAGCTTTCTTT.

J is TRBJ1-1 and V is TRBV29-1, with 10 bases identical to TRBD1. After removal of 6 bases from V and 5 bases from J, the junction contained 3 bases not matched to a gene. The CDR3 runs 12 residues. Germline V CDR1 and CDR2: SQVTM, ANQGSEA. In DNA form, the CDR3 reads TGCAGCGTCCTGGACAGGGGGACTGAAGCTTTCTTT. It is translated as CSVLDRGTEAFF.

This clonotype was counted many times. V is TRBV15 and J is TRBJ2-5; the match to TRBD2 covers 8 bases. The germline V gene has CDR1 LNHNV and CDR2 YYDKDF (reference sequence). With 3 bases clipped from V and 2 bases from J, the junction kept 5 bases outside the gene matches. There are 15 residues in the CDR3. The CDR3 bases are TGTGCCACCAGCAGGGGACTAGAGTCTCAAGAGACCCAGTACTTC. It encodes CATSRGLESQETQYF.